This T cell receptor beta chain was captured by sequencing in a study of immune characterization of retroperitoneal liposarcoma. Germline CDR1 reads ENHRY; CDR2 reads SYGVKD. The trim removed 6 bases at V and 3 bases at J, leaving 6 bases unmatched. The CDR3 covers 16 residues. TCRdb reanalysed the PCR reads using MiXCR and keeps one entry per CDR3 protein. The repertoire includes around 13,000 distinct CDR3 sequences, about 45% of them detected once, and over 9% sits in the top ten. The chain has TRBV10-3 and TRBJ2-2; TRBD1 matches 11 bases. This TCR derives from a female donor with retroperitoneal liposarcoma. Sample: tumor tissue. CDR3 amino acids: CAIRNPGQGDTGELFF. The CDR3 DNA sequence: TGTGCCATCAGAAACCCGGGACAGGGGGACACCGGGGAGCTGTTTTTT.